What follows describes a single T cell receptor beta chain. The data stem from a study of shared clonotypes between healthy human individuals. Study in general: Each donor had three CD4 naive, three CD4 memory, two CD8 naive and one CD8 memory plate.

How the authors handled the data: Filtering differed because ImmunoSEQ produced junction-only sequences that carried no quality scores. TCRdb keeps only in-frame clones here, not all; method: immunoSEQ multiplex PCR. V and J calls and clone size are those listed in that table; D and trimming were worked out from the DNA. The sample lists some 1.4 million clones, roughly 97% seen once, with approximately 1.1% in the top ten. Germline V gives CDR1 SGHRS, CDR2 YFSETQ. The V and J ends lost 4 bases and 7 bases, in that order; junction bases with no gene match: 12. The length of the CDR3 is 16 residues. The receptor's source is a man under 40 in good health. V is TRBV5-1 and J is TRBJ2-1, with 9 bases aligning to TRBD2. Specimen: naive CD4+ T cells sorted from blood. Indicated subset: CD45RA+ positively selected. CDR3 nucleotides: TGCGCCAGCAGCCACTCCATAGCGGGAGATAGGAATGAGCAGTTCTTC. It translates to CASSHSIAGDRNEQFF.